The next 27 T cell receptor beta chains were all read from a single sample in a study of T-cell memory formation after mild COVID-19. TCRdb reanalysed the 5' RACE reads using MiXCR and keeps one entry per CDR3 protein. Counted here are fewer than 200,000 distinct CDR3 sequences, 13% occurring once; the ten biggest clones make up 2.5% to 3.5%. Sequenced input: PBMCs or a T cell subset sorted from them (not recorded which). The source is a man aged 18 to 29 who had mild COVID-19 (a few samples of this study predate the infection). Cell type and time point are not known.

This clonotype turned up a few times. V usage is TRBV20-1 and J usage is TRBJ2-6; D is unresolved. This CDR3 has 13 residues. V dropped 2 bases and J dropped 2 bases, with 4 bases sitting between them. Germline CDR1 DFQATT, CDR2 SNEGSKA (reference sequence). The CDR3 sequence is CSARIPGANVLTF. For the CDR3, the DNA is TGCAGTGCTAGAATACCTGGGGCCAACGTCCTGACTTTC.

Here the CDR3 reads CASSGLPSNQPQHF. As DNA, the CDR3 is TGTGCCAGCAGCGGTCTACCTAGCAATCAGCCCCAGCATTTT. J is TRBJ1-5 and V is TRBV9; D remains unclear. V lost 3 bases and J lost 0, with 7 bases in between. The germline gives CDR1 SGDLS, CDR2 YYNGEE. This CDR3 is built from 14 residues.

CDR3 region: CASSLGLVTDTQYF. DNA for the CDR3: TGCGCCAGCAGCTTGGGTCTCGTAACAGATACGCAGTATTTT. The chain couples TRBV5-1 to TRBJ2-3; no definite D call. Trimming left V 0 bases short and J 3 bases short, with 8 bases between. Germline V gene sequence: CDR1 SGHRS, CDR2 YFSETQ. There are 14 residues in the CDR3.

This clonotype has more than one count but fewer than ten. The chain joins TRBV15 to TRBJ2-5; 11 bases line up with TRBD2. Germline CDR1 reads LNHNV; CDR2 reads YYDKDF (reference sequence). CDR3 length equals 13 residues. Losses at the gene ends were 6 bases for V and 3 bases for J; bases not matched to a gene: 0. The CDR3 nucleotides are TGTGCCACCAGACTAGCGGGGGAAGAGACCCAGTACTTC. It yields the protein CATRLAGEETQYF.

V usage is TRBV7-3 and J usage is TRBJ2-2; D perhaps matches TRBD1 (5 bases). This CDR3 has 13 amino acids. The germline gives CDR1 SGHTA, CDR2 FQGTGA. With 5 bases removed from V and 6 bases from J, the gap between germline ends came to 10 bases. The CDR3 loop is CASSPQGPGELFF. The CDR3 DNA reads TGTGCCAGCAGCCCCCAGGGCCCCGGGGAGCTGTTTTTT. Full variable domain (missing parts from reference TRBV7-3 and TRBJ2-2): GAGVSQTPSNKVTEKGKYVELRCDPISGHTALYWYRQSLGQGPEFLIYFQGTGAADDSGLPNDRFFAVRPEGSVSTLKIQRTERGDSAVYLCASSPQGPGELFFGEGSRLTVL.

The V call is TRBV4-1, the J call TRBJ1-1; 11 positions agree with TRBD1. The V gene's germline CDR1 is MGHRA and CDR2 YSYEKL. V shed 3 bases, J shed 6 bases, and the junction held 6 bases outside the gene matches. CDR3 length equals 15 residues. CDR3 sequence reads: CASSQLRDRGSEAFF. The CDR3 DNA follows: TGCGCCAGCAGCCAGCTCCGGGACAGGGGGTCTGAAGCTTTCTTT.

This clonotype appeared a few times. This chain joins TRBV12-3 or TRBV12-4 and TRBJ1-2, with D possibly being TRBD1 (6 bases). The CDR3 extends over 13 amino acids. V lost 7 bases and J lost 2, with 11 bases in between. The CDR3 nucleotides read TGTGCCAGCAACCCGGGACAAAACTATGGCTACACCTTC. It specifies CASNPGQNYGYTF.

This chain links TRBV10-3 with TRBJ1-2, with D unclear. This CDR3 comprises 13 residues. Trimming took off 3 bases at V and 4 bases at J, with 9 bases between the two ends. In germline, CDR1 is ENHRY, CDR2 SYGVKD. The CDR3 loop is CAISEGGSYGYTF. CDR3 sequence (DNA): TGTGCCATCAGTGAAGGAGGTTCCTATGGCTACACCTTC.

CDR3 in amino acids: CASSRSSDTQYF. In DNA form, the CDR3 reads TGTGCCAGCAGCCGATCCTCGGATACGCAGTATTTT. The chain joins TRBV3-1 to TRBJ2-3; D gene unclear. Germline V CDR1 and CDR2: LGHDT, YNNKEL (reference sequence). The V gene lost 4 bases and the J gene lost 6 bases, with 8 bases spanning the gap. This CDR3 region has 12 residues.

This clonotype was counted a few times. The V call is TRBV4-1, the J call TRBJ2-2, with 11 bases matching TRBD2. Looked up from germline, CDR1 is MGHRA and CDR2 is YSYEKL. V was clipped by 4 bases and J by 1 base; unmatched bases: 14. The CDR3 has 20 amino acids. CDR3 sequence (DNA): TGCGCCAGCAGCCCCAAGATGGGGTTAGCGGGAGGGAGGAACACCGGGGAGCTGTTTTTT. Its protein is CASSPKMGLAGGRNTGELFF.

A few counts support this clonotype. The chain links TRBV4-3 to TRBJ2-1; D might be TRBD1 (5 bases). From germline, CDR1 is LGHNA and CDR2 YSLEER. The ends were cut back, 3 bases at V and 1 base at J, with 13 bases in the middle. The CDR3 is 16 amino acids. The DNA for the CDR3 is TGCGCCAGCAGCCAGACACAGGAAGTATCCTACAATGAGCAGTTCTTC. Protein: CASSQTQEVSYNEQFF.

The chain couples TRBV5-6 to TRBJ2-5, with D uncertain. The germline V gene has CDR1 SGHDT and CDR2 YYEEEE. CDR3 length: 15 residues. Trimming left V 4 bases short and J 0 bases short, with 13 bases between. CDR3 sequence (DNA): TGTGCCAGCAGCCGGGTCAGTGGAGACCAAGAGACCCAGTACTTC. Encoded protein: CASSRVSGDQETQYF.

The gene calls are TRBV5-1 and TRBJ1-4; D call uncertain. The length of the CDR3 is 17 residues. The ends were cut back, 0 bases at V and 2 bases at J, with 14 bases in the middle. Germline-derived CDR1 and CDR2 are SGHRS and YFSETQ. CDR3 coding DNA: TGCGCCAGCAGCTTGGGACGGATCCCTACTACTAATGAAAAACTGTTTTTT. Translation: CASSLGRIPTTNEKLFF.

The chain employs TRBV3-1 and TRBJ1-5; D perhaps matches TRBD1 (6 bases). The CDR3 covers 16 residues. V was cut by 1 base and J by 3 bases, with 13 bases left in between. In germline, CDR1 is LGHDT, CDR2 YNNKEL (reference sequence). The CDR3 DNA reads as TGTGCCAGCAGCCAAGCAGGGGCGTATAACAATCAGCCCCAGCATTTT. Translation gives CASSQAGAYNNQPQHF.

V gene TRBV4-2 combines with J gene TRBJ2-1, with 13 bases fitting TRBD2. CDR3 size: 19 residues. After removal of 0 bases from V and 4 bases from J, the junction contained 9 bases not matched to a gene. The germline V gene encodes CDR1 LGHNA and CDR2 YNFKEQ. The CDR3 loop reads CASSQDQLAGGPAYNEQFF. In DNA form, the CDR3 reads TGTGCCAGCAGCCAAGACCAACTAGCGGGAGGGCCGGCTTACAATGAGCAGTTCTTC.

The rearrangement uses TRBV28 and TRBJ1-2; possibly TRBD1 for D (5 bases). Germline loops: CDR1 MDHEN, CDR2 SYDVKM. The CDR3 covers 16 residues. Trimming shortened V by 0 bases and J by 2 bases, and 13 bases separated the two germline ends. In DNA, the CDR3 is TGTGCCAGCAGTTTATGGACAAGGACACTGAACTATGGCTACACCTTC. Protein product: CASSLWTRTLNYGYTF.

The V call is TRBV25-1, the J call TRBJ2-7, with D perhaps TRBD1 or TRBD2 (5 bases each). This CDR3 has 14 amino acids. V dropped 4 bases and J dropped 3 bases, with 13 bases sitting between them. CDR1 and CDR2 from the germline V gene are MGHDK and SYGVNS. The CDR3 sequence: CASSVGTNYYEQYF. CDR3 nucleotides: TGTGCCAGCAGTGTTGGGACCAACTACTACGAGCAGTACTTC.

This chain links TRBV19 with TRBJ2-2; unclear D gene. Trimming removed 4 bases from V and 2 bases from J, with 5 bases in between. CDR1 and CDR2 from the germline V gene are LNHDA and SQIVND (reference sequence). The CDR3 covers 13 residues. CDR3 in DNA: TGTGCCAGTAGTACCCATAACACCGGGGAGCTGTTTTTT. Translating it yields CASSTHNTGELFF.

This chain uses TRBV12-3 or TRBV12-4 with TRBJ1-1; 7 nucleotides agree with TRBD1. The length of the CDR3 is 15 residues. Trimming removed 3 bases from V and 4 bases from J; junction bases left unmatched: 8. CDR3 in DNA: TGTGCCAGCAGTTTGGGGCAAGGGGGCGTCACTGAAGCTTTCTTT. Residues: CASSLGQGGVTEAFF.

V and J are TRBV18 and TRBJ1-5; no reliable D call. Per the germline V gene, CDR1 is KGHSH and CDR2 is LQKENI. The CDR3 runs to 14 residues. V lost 3 bases, J lost 6 bases, and 12 bases lay in between. The CDR3 spells CASSPDPTFQPQHF. As DNA, the CDR3 is TGTGCCAGCTCACCCGACCCAACCTTTCAGCCCCAGCATTTT.

There are many counts of this clonotype. This rearrangement joins TRBV18 to TRBJ1-1, with D unresolved. The CDR3 is made up of 13 amino acids. Germline V gene sequence: CDR1 KGHSH, CDR2 LQKENI. V was trimmed by 5 bases and J by 1 base, leaving 8 bases between them. CDR3 residues: CASSDQANTEAFF. Written as DNA, the CDR3 is TGTGCCAGCTCAGACCAGGCGAACACTGAAGCTTTCTTT.

This clonotype was recorded a few times. The genes are TRBV4-2 and TRBJ1-4; 8 bases fit TRBD1. V was clipped by 5 bases and J by 7 bases; unmatched bases: 9. Germline V gives CDR1 LGHNA, CDR2 YNFKEQ. There are 15 residues in the CDR3. For the CDR3, the DNA is TGTGCCAGCAGCTATCTATCAGGGGGCGGTGAAAAACTGTTTTTT. It is translated as CASSYLSGGGEKLFF.

The chain links TRBV7-9 to TRBJ2-1; D not resolved. The CDR3 runs 13 residues. Trimming removed 7 bases at V and 0 bases at J, with 7 bases between. Germline V gene sequence: CDR1 SEHNR, CDR2 FQNEAQ (reference sequence). CDR3 nucleotides: TGTGCCAGCACCCCGTACTCCTACAATGAGCAGTTCTTC. Its protein product is CASTPYSYNEQFF.

This clonotype has just a few counts. This chain uses TRBV2 with TRBJ2-6, with D unclear. Germline V gene data show CDR1 as SNHLY and CDR2 as FYNNEI. With 8 bases removed from V and 3 bases from J, the gap between germline ends came to 8 bases. The CDR3 loop spans 13 amino acids. CDR3 in DNA: TGTGCCAGCGGTAAGGGTGGGGCCAACGTCCTGACTTTC. This sequence encodes CASGKGGANVLTF. The variable domain in full, with the rest retrieved from reference TRBV2 and TRBJ2-6, is EPEVTQTPSHQVTQMGQEVILRCVPISNHLYFYWYRQILGQKVEFLVSFYNNEISEKSEIFDDQFSVERPDGSNFTLKIRSTKLEDSAMYFCASGKGGANVLTFGAGSRLTVL.

The chain employs TRBV6-5 and TRBJ2-5, with 7 bases identical to TRBD1. V lost 2 bases to trimming and J lost 7 bases; unmatched junction nucleotides: 7. The CDR3 is 14 amino acids. Germline-derived CDR1 and CDR2 are MNHEY and SVGAGI. The CDR3 sequence is CASSYRQGDGTQYF. Here the CDR3 DNA reads TGTGCCAGCAGTTACCGGCAGGGGGACGGGACCCAGTACTTC.

A few counts support this clonotype. J is TRBJ1-6 and V is TRBV7-2; D gene unclear. The CDR3 sequence is 13 residues long. Trimming shortened V by 4 bases and J by 14 bases, and 15 bases separated the two germline ends. Germline V CDR1 and CDR2: SGHTA, FQGNSA. CDR3 bases: TGTGCCAGCAGCTCCTATCGGGAGGTGTCCCTCCACTTT. It codes for CASSSYREVSLHF.

This clonotype was counted many times. The rearrangement joins TRBV12-3 or TRBV12-4 to TRBJ1-1; no firm D call. This CDR3 comprises 14 residues. V lost 1 base and J lost 0, with 6 bases in between. CDR3 DNA sequence: TGTGCCAGCAGTTTAGGCCTCATGAACACTGAAGCTTTCTTT. Residues: CASSLGLMNTEAFF.